What follows describes a single TCR beta chain. There are many counts of this clonotype. Its antigen is still unknown. No much larger clone is present one base from it, and per-base qualities are unavailable. To prepare the library, RACE was applied. Sequencing was performed on a NextSeq 500. During library preparation, unique molecular identifiers were attached to individual cDNA molecules so that TCRs could be counted in a quantitative, reproducible way. Each blood RNA sample was used to sequence both TCR alpha and TCR beta chains. Per the authors' processing: A median of about 100,000 TCRs per sample was observed, with a range of 23,224 to 690,600. V, J and CDR3 annotation of the TCR reads was carried out using the Decombinator software suite. To make PS versus PT1 abundance plots, every sample was subsampled to the same number of TCRs (28,000). TCRs were defined as expanded if absent before sensitization and observed at least eight times at the 2-week time point. TCRdb redid the processing of the public reads, applying fastp at Q25 and MiXCR, and retained in-frame beta chains. Identical CDR3 proteins give one entry, which carries the most common genes and DNA. TCRdb, not the authors, supplied the V and J calls. Across this sample there are about 190,000 distinct CDR3 sequences, with around 23% seen only once. The leading ten clones occupy over 2% of the sample.

The record originates from a study of human T cells and chemical hapten exposure (dated by TCRdb to the early 2020s). For the study in its entirety: For sensitization, 2% DPC in acetone was applied to a 2 cm by 2 cm area of upper inner arm skin. Most of the patients in the cohort were female, and the cohort covered alopecia areata with under or over 50% scalp involvement, alopecia totalis and alopecia universalis. Roughly 30 alopecia patients gave blood for TCR sequencing at one to four time points (pre-sensitization, 2, 6 and 24 weeks). Throughout the approximately 25-week study period, patients were also given weekly therapeutic DPC doses on the scalp. Blood samples were taken from patients before sensitization (week 0) and at 2, 6 and about 24 weeks after DPC sensitization. Libraries were combined into a pool for sequencing, and differences in TCR yield between samples came mainly from small differences in library volumes within the pool. Patch testing was performed on the upper back with Finn chambers containing 0.01% DPC, and the patch tests were scored after 6 days according to International Contact Dermatitis Research Group standards. Peripheral blood TCR repertoire changes were tracked in vivo in alopecia patients during primary and secondary sensitization to the hapten diphenylcyclopropenone (DPC).

Overall study results and their limits: The number of PT1 expanded TCRs positively correlated with patch test score, significant at thresholds 8, 16 and 32 but not 4. DPC sensitization did not change how many TCRs were above 1 in 1000 frequency, and no evidence was found of alterations in global repertoire structure. Compared with pre-sensitization or healthy control sets, expanded TCRs formed significantly more large CDR3 similarity clusters, which is consistent with antigen-driven responses. After repeated subsampling, changes were observed in the strength of the expansion versus patch-test correlation and in the threshold at which the correlation became significant. Because all patients had alopecia, a presumed autoimmune disease, the immune response of the patients might differ from that of healthy individuals.

The time point label on this specimen signifies: patch test 3, about 24 weeks after DPC sensitization. This specimen's treatment or condition label, per the study, means: therapeutic diphenylcyclopropenone sensitization with weekly scalp DPC. At each patch-test visit, blood was drawn before the patch test was applied. To be eligible, patients had to be aged 18 to 70, diagnosed with alopecia and judged suitable for DPC therapy, while pregnant patients were excluded. Total RNA was isolated from unfractionated whole blood collected in Tempus Blood RNA tubes. Per the germline V gene, LGHNA is the CDR1 and YNFKEQ is the CDR2. V sheds 0 bases and J sheds 9 bases, leaving 15 bases between their ends. From cysteine to phenylalanine, the CDR3 is 16 amino acids long. CDR3 DNA only is kept here, 48 bases in frame from base 1.

The clonotype was recovered from a woman between 35 and 50 years old with alopecia areata. Some clones in this sample may be carry-over from other donors' samples. The material sequenced was whole blood, taken in connection with sensitization to the hapten diphenylcyclopropenone (DPC). The rearrangement combines TRBV4-2 with TRBJ1-6; TRBD1 could be the D gene, as 5 bases match. The bases read TGTGCCAGCAGCCAAGAGGGTCAAGGGGAGGGTTCACCCCTCCACTTT. Translated, it reads CASSQEGQGEGSPLHF.